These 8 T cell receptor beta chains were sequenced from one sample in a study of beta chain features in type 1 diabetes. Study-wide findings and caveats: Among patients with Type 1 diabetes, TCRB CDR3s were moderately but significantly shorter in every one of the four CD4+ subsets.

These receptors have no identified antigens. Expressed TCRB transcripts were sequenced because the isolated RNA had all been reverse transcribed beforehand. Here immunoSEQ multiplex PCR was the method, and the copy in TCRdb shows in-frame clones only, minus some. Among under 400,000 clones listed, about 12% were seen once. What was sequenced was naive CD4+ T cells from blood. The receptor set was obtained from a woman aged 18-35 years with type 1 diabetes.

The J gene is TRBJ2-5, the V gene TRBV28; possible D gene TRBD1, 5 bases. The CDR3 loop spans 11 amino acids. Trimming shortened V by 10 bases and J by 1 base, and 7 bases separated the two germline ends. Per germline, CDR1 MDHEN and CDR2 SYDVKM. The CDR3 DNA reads TGTGCCACCCAGGGCCAAGAGACCCAGTACTTC. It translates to CATQGQETQYF.

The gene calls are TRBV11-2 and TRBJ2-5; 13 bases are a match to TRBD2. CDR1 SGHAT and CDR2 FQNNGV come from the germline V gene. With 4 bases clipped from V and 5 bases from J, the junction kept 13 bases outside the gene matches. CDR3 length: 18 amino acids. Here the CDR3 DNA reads TGTGCCAGCAGCTCCCTCAAGACTAGCGGGGGGATGAGGGAGACCCAGTACTTC. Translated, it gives CASSSLKTSGGMRETQYF.

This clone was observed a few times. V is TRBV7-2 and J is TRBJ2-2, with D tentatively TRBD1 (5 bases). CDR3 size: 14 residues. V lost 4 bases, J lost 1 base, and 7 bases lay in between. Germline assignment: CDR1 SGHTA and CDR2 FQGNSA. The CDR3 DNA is TGTGCCAGCAGCTGGACAAGGAACACCGGGGAGCTGTTTTTT. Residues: CASSWTRNTGELFF.

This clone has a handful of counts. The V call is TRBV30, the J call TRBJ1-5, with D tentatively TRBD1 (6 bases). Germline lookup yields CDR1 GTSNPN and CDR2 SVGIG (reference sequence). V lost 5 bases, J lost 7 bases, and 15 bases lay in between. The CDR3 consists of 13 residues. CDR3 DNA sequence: TGTGCCTGGGGGAGGGGGGGTCTGCAGCCCCAGCATTTT. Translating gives CAWGRGGLQPQHF.

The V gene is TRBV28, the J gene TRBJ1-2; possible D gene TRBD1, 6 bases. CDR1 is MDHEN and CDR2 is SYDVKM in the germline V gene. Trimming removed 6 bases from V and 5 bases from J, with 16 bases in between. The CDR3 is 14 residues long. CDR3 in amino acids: CASRDSARGYGYTF. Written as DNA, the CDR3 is TGTGCCAGCAGGGACTCGGCCAGGGGATATGGCTACACCTTC.

DNA for the CDR3: TGTGCCAGTAGTTCTCCCGGTGGGAGCCAGCTCGGTGAGCAGTTCTTC. Residues: CASSSPGGSQLGEQFF. V usage is TRBV19 and J usage is TRBJ2-1; the D gene is possibly TRBD2 (5 bases). V was clipped by 5 bases and J by 9 bases, with 23 bases between them. The CDR3 runs 16 residues. Germline CDR1 LNHDA, CDR2 SQIVND (reference sequence).

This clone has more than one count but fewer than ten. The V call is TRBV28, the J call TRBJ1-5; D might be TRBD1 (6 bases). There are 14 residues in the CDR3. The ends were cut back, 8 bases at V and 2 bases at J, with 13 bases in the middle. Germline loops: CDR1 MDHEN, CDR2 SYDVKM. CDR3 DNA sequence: TGTGCCAGCTGGCGGGGGGGCGGCAATCAGCCCCAGCATTTT. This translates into CASWRGGGNQPQHF.

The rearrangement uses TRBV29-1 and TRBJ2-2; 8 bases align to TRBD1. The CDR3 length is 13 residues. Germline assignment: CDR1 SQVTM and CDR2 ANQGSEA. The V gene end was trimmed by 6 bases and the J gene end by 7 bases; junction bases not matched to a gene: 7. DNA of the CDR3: TGCAGCGTGGGGACAGGTTTCAGCGGGGAGCTGTTTTTT. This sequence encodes CSVGTGFSGELFF.